This TCR beta chain was sequenced in a study of OX40 agonist ivuxolimab in advanced cancers. The overall study: Patient treatment consisted of intravenous ivuxolimab administration every 2 weeks at 0.01 to 10 mg/kg. Patients with prior anti-PD-1, anti-PD-L1 or anti-CTLA-4 therapy were eligible; about 41% had some. In three patients, partial responses were observed, one with hepatocellular carcinoma and two with cutaneous melanoma.

Assay: immunoSEQ multiplex PCR; the TCRdb copy retains only in-frame clones and omits some. Seen here are 85,000 to 95,000 clones, 90% to 95% observed once, and the top ten hold 2.6%. As to this clone: Its antigen is unidentified.

From germline, CDR1 is SGHNT and CDR2 YENEEA. CDR3 length: 15 residues. Trimming shortened V by 4 bases and J by 0 bases, and 10 bases separated the two germline ends. Regarding the study as a whole: At doses 0.1 to 3.0 mg/kg, CD4+ and CD8+ clones expanded.

This receptor was identified in an adult with an advanced solid tumor such as melanoma, head and neck, liver or kidney cancer. The sample in question was CD4+ or CD8+ T cells sorted from blood, obtained in a trial of the OX40 agonist ivuxolimab. V gene TRBV11-3 combines with J gene TRBJ2-1; either TRBD1 or TRBD2 may supply D (5 bases each). The CDR3: CASSSGSGSYNEQFF. Written as DNA, the CDR3 is TGTGCCAGCAGCTCAGGGAGTGGCTCCTACAATGAGCAGTTCTTC.